This T cell receptor beta chain originates from a study of cytomegalovirus exposure and HLA in healthy donors. Study-level information: Prior work identified 120 million or so unique TCR beta sequences in roughly 180 million T cells. Study-level findings and limits: Sequencing likely generated an artifact that appeared as a cluster of highly shared sequence variants.

Germline V gene lookup returns CDR1 SGHDT and CDR2 YYEEEE. The CDR3 spans 14 residues. The junction had 5 bases not matched to a gene; V was cut back by 0 bases and J by 6 bases. A multiplex PCR was run with 60 Vbeta primers and 13 Jbeta primers. The data were produced by immunoSEQ multiplex PCR, yet TCRdb's version contains in-frame clones alone and is incomplete. The sample lists around 150,000 clones; around 83% were seen once. On this clone itself: The antigen is undetermined.

The TCR sequence derives from a girl aged 2-10 years in good health and CMV-seropositive. Sequences were obtained from PBMCs. The J gene is TRBJ1-2, the V gene TRBV5-6, with TRBD1 matching 7 bases. Here the CDR3 reads CASSLGQGVHGYTF. CDR3 DNA sequence: TGTGCCAGCAGCTTGGGACAGGGCGTACATGGCTACACCTTC.